This section outlines one T cell receptor (beta chain) sequence together with its context. The antigen remains unidentified. Sequencing used immunoSEQ multiplex PCR; TCRdb keeps in-frame clones, though not all of them. The table shows tens of thousands of clones, with around 80% occurring only once. The germline gives CDR1 LGHNA, CDR2 YNFKEQ. V was clipped by 7 bases and J by 7 bases, with 20 bases between them. The CDR3 contains 15 residues. The data were taken from a study of OX40 agonist ivuxolimab in advanced cancers. About the study: The group had a mean age of about 60 years, ranged from about 20 to 90, and was 82.7% male. Patients with prior anti-PD-1, anti-PD-L1 or anti-CTLA-4 therapy were eligible; roughly 41% had some. Study results and limitations: Partial responders at 0.1-3.0 mg/kg had among the lowest clonal expansion.

Sequenced material: CD4+ or CD8+ T cells sorted from blood, taken in a trial of the OX40 agonist ivuxolimab. The chain has TRBV4-2 and TRBJ2-1, with D perhaps given as TRBD1 or TRBD2 (6 bases each). The source is an adult with an advanced solid tumor such as melanoma, head and neck, liver or kidney cancer. The CDR3 DNA is TGTGCCAGCACCAAAGGGGGGTCTAATTCGAATGAGCAGTTCTTC. Protein product: CASTKGGSNSNEQFF.